Listed below are T cell receptor beta chains from one sample, sequenced in a study of blood T cell repertoires in COVID-19. The method was immunoSEQ multiplex PCR; TCRdb's version includes in-frame clones alone and lacks a portion of them. The data show roughly 100,000 clones, 70% to 90% seen once. The sequenced sample was peripheral blood. Source of these receptors: a man between 50 and 59 years old with active COVID-19. The CDR3 runs from the conserved cysteine through the conserved F or W.

>TRBV6-2/TRBV6-3
CASSSILDTMGNIQYF
>TRBV6-5
CASSLVAGQSYEQYF
>TRBV5-1
CASSLDPHFRDSSYNEQFF
>TRBV4-2
CASSQQSGGGQETQYF
>TRBV6-4
CASSDSATGSEAFF
>TRBV4-2
CASSATGGDTEAFF
>TRBV7-2
CASSRQNRGNTEAFF
>TRBV19
CASSPGATGELFF
>TRBV24-1
CATRRLAGRDTEAFF
>TRBV15
CATSTRGGQETQYF
>TRBV5-1
CASSWTANTGELFF
>TRBV5-1
CASSLEGTAPRGEQYF
>TRBV7-9
CASSLAGGERGYTF
>TRBV12-5
CASGLMSGTGSYEQYF
>TRBV6-6
CASSYGQGNSPLHF